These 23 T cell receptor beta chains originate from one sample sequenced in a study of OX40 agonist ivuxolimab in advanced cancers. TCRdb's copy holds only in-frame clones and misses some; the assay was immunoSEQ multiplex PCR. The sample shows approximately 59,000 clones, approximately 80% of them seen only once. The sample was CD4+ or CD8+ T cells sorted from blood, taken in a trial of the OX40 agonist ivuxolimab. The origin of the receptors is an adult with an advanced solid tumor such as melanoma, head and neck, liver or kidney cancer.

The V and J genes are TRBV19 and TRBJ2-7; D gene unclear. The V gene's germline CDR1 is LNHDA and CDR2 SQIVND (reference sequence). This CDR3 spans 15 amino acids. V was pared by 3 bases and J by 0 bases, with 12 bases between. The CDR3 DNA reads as TGTGCCAGTAGTATCTTTGGCACCGACTCCTACGAGCAGTACTTC. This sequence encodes CASSIFGTDSYEQYF.

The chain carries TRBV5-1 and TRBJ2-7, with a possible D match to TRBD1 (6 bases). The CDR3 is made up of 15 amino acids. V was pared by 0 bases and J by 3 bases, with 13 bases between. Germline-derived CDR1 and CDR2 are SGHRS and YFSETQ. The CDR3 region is CASSLGQADLYEQYF. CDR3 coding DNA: TGCGCCAGCAGCTTGGGACAGGCAGACCTCTACGAGCAGTACTTC.

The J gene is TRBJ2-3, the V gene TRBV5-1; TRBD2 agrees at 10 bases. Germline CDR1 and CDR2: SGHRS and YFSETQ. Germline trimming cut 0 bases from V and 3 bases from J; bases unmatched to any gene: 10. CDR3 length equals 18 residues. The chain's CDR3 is CASSLDGPSGGPTDTQYF. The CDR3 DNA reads TGCGCCAGCAGCTTGGATGGGCCTAGCGGGGGCCCTACAGATACGCAGTATTTT.

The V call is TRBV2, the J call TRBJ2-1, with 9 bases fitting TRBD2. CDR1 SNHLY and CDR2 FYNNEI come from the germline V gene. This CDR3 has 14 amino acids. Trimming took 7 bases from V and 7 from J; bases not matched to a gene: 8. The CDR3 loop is CASKRGANQNEQFF. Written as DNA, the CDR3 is TGTGCCAGCAAGCGGGGGGCTAACCAAAATGAGCAGTTCTTC. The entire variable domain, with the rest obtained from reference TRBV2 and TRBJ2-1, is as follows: EPEVTQTPSHQVTQMGQEVILRCVPISNHLYFYWYRQILGQKVEFLVSFYNNEISEKSEIFDDQFSVERPDGSNFTLKIRSTKLEDSAMYFCASKRGANQNEQFFGPGTRLTVL.

The chain's CDR3 is CASSIEDREAFF. The DNA of the CDR3 is TGTGCCAGTAGTATAGAAGACCGGGAAGCTTTCTTT. The J gene is TRBJ1-1, the V gene TRBV19; no clear D gene. The germline V gene has CDR1 LNHDA and CDR2 SQIVND (reference sequence). The CDR3 sequence is 12 residues long. V was clipped by 0 bases and J by 8 bases, with 7 bases between them. The full variable domain, rest sourced from reference TRBV19 and TRBJ1-1, is DGGITQSPKYLFRKEGQNVTLSCEQNLNHDAMYWYRQDPGQGLRLIYYSQIVNDFQKGDIAEGYSVSREKKESFPLTVTSAQKNPTAFYLCASSIEDREAFFGQGTRLTVV.

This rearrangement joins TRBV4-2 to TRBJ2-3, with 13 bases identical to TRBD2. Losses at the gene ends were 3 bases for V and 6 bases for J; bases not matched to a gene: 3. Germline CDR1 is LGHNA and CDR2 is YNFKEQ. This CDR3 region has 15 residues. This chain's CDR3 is CASSHSTSGGDTQYF. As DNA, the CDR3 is TGTGCCAGCAGCCACTCGACTAGCGGGGGGGATACGCAGTATTTT.

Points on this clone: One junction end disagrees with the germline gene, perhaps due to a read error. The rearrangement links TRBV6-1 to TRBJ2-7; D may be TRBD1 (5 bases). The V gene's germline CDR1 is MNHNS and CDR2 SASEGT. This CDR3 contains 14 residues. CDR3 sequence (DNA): TGTGCCATCAGTGAAGACAGCACTTCCTACGAGCAGTACTTC. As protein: CAISEDSTSYEQYF.

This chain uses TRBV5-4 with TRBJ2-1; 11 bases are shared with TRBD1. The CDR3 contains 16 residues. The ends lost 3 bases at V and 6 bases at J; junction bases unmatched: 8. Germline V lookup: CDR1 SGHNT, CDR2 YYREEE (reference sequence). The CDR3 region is CASSSKGQGVRNEQFF. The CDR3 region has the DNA TGTGCCAGCAGCTCTAAGGGACAGGGGGTCCGCAATGAGCAGTTCTTC.

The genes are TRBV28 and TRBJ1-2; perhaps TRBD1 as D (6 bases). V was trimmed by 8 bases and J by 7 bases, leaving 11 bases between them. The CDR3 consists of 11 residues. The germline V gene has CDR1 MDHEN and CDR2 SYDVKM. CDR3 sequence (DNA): TGTGCCAGCGAGACAGGTGGTGGCTACACCTTC. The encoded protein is CASETGGGYTF.

The CDR3 is CASSEKDHSTDTQYF. CDR3 nucleotides: TGTGCCAGCAGTGAAAAGGACCACAGCACAGATACGCAGTATTTT. The chain has TRBV6-1 and TRBJ2-3; D is ambiguous. The V gene lost 2 bases and the J gene lost 0 bases, with 9 bases spanning the gap. This CDR3 is 15 amino acids long. Per the germline V gene, CDR1 is MNHNS and CDR2 is SASEGT.

The CDR3 here is CATSKSGTGITAGELFF. CDR3 coding DNA: TGTGCCACCAGCAAGTCCGGGACAGGAATTACCGCCGGGGAGCTGTTTTTT. The chain is built from TRBV15 and TRBJ2-2; 8 positions match TRBD1. The J segment lost 6 bases and the V segment lost 4 bases, leaving 13 bases of the junction unmatched. Germline loops: CDR1 LNHNV, CDR2 YYDKDF (reference sequence). The CDR3 runs to 17 residues.

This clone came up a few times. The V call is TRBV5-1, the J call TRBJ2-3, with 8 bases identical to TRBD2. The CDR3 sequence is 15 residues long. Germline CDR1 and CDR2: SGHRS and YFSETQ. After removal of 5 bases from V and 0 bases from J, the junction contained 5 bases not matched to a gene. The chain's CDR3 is CASRPRGESTDTQYF. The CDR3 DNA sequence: TGCGCCAGCAGACCGCGGGGGGAGAGCACAGATACGCAGTATTTT.

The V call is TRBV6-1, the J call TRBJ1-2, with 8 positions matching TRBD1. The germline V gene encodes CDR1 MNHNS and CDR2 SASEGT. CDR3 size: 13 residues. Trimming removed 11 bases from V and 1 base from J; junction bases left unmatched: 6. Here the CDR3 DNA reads TGTGCCGCAGGGGACAGGAATAACTATGGCTACACCTTC. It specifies CAAGDRNNYGYTF.

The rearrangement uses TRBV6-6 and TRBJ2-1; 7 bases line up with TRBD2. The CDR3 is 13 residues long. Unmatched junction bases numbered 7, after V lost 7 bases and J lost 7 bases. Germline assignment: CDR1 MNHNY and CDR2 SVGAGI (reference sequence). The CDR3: CASTPRGSNEQFF. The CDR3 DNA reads TGTGCCAGCACCCCGCGGGGGTCGAATGAGCAGTTCTTC.

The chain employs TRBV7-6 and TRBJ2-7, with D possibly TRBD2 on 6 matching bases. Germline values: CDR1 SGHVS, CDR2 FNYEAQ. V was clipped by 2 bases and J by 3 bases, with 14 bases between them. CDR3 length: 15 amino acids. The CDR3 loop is CASSLRASADYEQYF. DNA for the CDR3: TGTGCCAGCAGCTTAAGAGCTAGCGCCGACTACGAGCAGTACTTC.

The CDR3 spells CASSQALGSEQYF. CDR3 DNA: TGCGCCAGCAGCCAAGCCTTGGGTTCCGAGCAGTACTTC. This sequence joins TRBV4-1 and TRBJ2-7; D gene uncertain. The CDR3 is made up of 13 amino acids. V dropped 1 base and J dropped 6 bases, with 10 bases sitting between them. In germline, CDR1 is MGHRA, CDR2 YSYEKL.

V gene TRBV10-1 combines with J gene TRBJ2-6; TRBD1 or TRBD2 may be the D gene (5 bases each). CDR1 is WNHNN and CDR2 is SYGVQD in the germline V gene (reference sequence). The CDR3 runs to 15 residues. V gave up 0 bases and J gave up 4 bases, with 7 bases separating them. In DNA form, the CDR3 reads TGCGCCAGCAGTGAGTCGGGGACGGGGGCCAACGTCCTGACTTTC. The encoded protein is CASSESGTGANVLTF.

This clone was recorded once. CDR3 coding DNA: TGTGCCAGCAGCGAGGGACTAGCGGCACAGGTGGTAGATACGCAGTATTTT. It encodes CASSEGLAAQVVDTQYF. The chain is built from TRBV7-9 and TRBJ2-3, with TRBD2 matching over 11 bases. The CDR3 contains 17 residues. Germline-derived CDR1 and CDR2 are SEHNR and FQNEAQ (reference sequence). V shed 5 bases, J shed 5 bases, and the junction held 12 bases outside the gene matches.

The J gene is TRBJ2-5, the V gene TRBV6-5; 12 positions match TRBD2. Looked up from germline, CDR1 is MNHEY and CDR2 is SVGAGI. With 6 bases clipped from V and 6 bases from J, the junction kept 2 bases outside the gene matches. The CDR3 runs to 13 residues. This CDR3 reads CASRTSGGQTQYF. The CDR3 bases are TGTGCCAGCAGGACTAGCGGGGGACAGACCCAGTACTTC.

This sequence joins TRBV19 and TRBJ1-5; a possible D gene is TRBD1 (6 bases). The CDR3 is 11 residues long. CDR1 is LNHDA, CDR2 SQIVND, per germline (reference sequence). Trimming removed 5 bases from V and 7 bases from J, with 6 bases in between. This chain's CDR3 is CASSQGQPQHF. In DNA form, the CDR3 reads TGTGCCAGTAGTCAGGGGCAGCCCCAGCATTTT.

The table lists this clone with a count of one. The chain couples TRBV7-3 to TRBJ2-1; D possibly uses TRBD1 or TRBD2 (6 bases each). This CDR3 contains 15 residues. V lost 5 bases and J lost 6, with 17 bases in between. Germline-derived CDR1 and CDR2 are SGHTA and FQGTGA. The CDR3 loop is CASSPRPGASNEQFF. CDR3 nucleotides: TGTGCCAGCAGCCCAAGACCGGGGGCTAGCAATGAGCAGTTCTTC.

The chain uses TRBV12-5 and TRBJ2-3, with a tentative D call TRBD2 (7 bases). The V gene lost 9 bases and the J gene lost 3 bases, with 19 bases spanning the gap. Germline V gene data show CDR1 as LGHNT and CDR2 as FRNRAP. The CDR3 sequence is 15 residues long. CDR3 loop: CARAQRGGDTDTQYF. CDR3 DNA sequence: TGTGCTAGGGCCCAGAGGGGGGGCGATACAGATACGCAGTATTTT.

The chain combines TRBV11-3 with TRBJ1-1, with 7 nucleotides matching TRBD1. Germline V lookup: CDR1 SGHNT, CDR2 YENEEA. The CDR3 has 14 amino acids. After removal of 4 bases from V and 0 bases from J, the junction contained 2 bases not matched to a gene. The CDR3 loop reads CASSSGGMNTEAFF. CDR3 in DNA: TGTGCCAGCAGCTCAGGGGGGATGAACACTGAAGCTTTCTTT.